One sample yielded the 27 T cell receptor beta chains listed below, sequenced in a study of beta chain features in type 1 diabetes. Sequenced material consisted of expressed TCRB transcripts (all of the isolated RNA was reverse transcribed). Some clones are missing from TCRdb's copy, which holds only in-frame ones; the method was immunoSEQ multiplex PCR. This sample has over 650,000 clones; around 15% occur once, and the top ten carry less than 0.04%. Antigens for these TCRs are unknown. Whole-study results and caveats: For Type 1 diabetes patients, all four CD4+ subsets carried TCRB CDR3s that were moderately but significantly shorter.

What was sequenced was naive CD4+ T cells from blood. The source of these receptors is a man between 18 and 29 years old with type 1 diabetes.

The rearrangement links TRBV4-1 to TRBJ1-2; D gene unclear. Germline values: CDR1 MGHRA, CDR2 YSYEKL. The V end lost 0 bases, the J end lost 4 bases, and 18 bases lay between the germline ends. The length of the CDR3 is 17 residues. CDR3 in amino acids: CASSQEGGPATIYGYTF. CDR3 coding DNA: TGCGCCAGCAGCCAAGAAGGCGGACCGGCGACTATCTATGGCTACACCTTC.

This clone showed up just a few times. The chain carries TRBV30 and TRBJ1-3; no reliable D call. CDR3 length: 12 amino acids. CDR1 GTSNPN and CDR2 SVGIG come from the germline V gene (reference sequence). V lost 3 bases and J lost 5, with 8 bases in between. CDR3 in amino acids: CAWSQARNTIYF. The DNA of the CDR3 is TGTGCCTGGAGCCAGGCGAGAAACACCATATATTTT. The whole variable domain, remainder taken from reference TRBV30 and TRBJ1-3, is SQTIHQWPATLVQPVGSPLSLECTVEGTSNPNLYWYRQAAGRGLQLLFYSVGIGQISSEVPQNLSASRPQDRQFILSSKKLLLSDSGFYLCAWSQARNTIYFGEGSWLTVV.

The sample holds a few counts of this clone. The chain uses TRBV7-9 and TRBJ1-2; 9 nucleotides align to TRBD1. V was pared by 5 bases and J by 0 bases, with 1 base of the junction left unmatched. Germline V gene sequence: CDR1 SEHNR, CDR2 FQNEAQ (reference sequence). This CDR3 comprises 14 residues. The CDR3 DNA follows: TGTGCCAGCAGCCGGGACAGGGCTAACTATGGCTACACCTTC. Translating it yields CASSRDRANYGYTF.

V and J are TRBV4-3 and TRBJ1-2; no firm D call. V lost 0 bases and J 6 bases, leaving 8 bases between the germline ends. CDR1 is LGHNA and CDR2 is YSLEER in the germline V gene. The CDR3 consists of 13 residues. CDR3 nucleotide sequence: TGCGCCAGCAGCCAAGATTTCAGGAATGGCTACACCTTC. Amino acid sequence: CASSQDFRNGYTF.

This clone was seen a handful of times. The chain links TRBV2 to TRBJ2-3; D might be TRBD2 (5 bases). V lost 7 bases, J lost 2 bases, and 10 bases lay in between. The CDR3 is 13 residues long. CDR1 and CDR2 (germline): SNHLY, FYNNEI. The CDR3 region is CASKQRTTDTQYF. The DNA for the CDR3 is TGTGCCAGCAAGCAGCGGACCACAGATACGCAGTATTTT. The complete variable domain, with remaining parts taken from reference TRBV2 and TRBJ2-3, reads EPEVTQTPSHQVTQMGQEVILRCVPISNHLYFYWYRQILGQKVEFLVSFYNNEISEKSEIFDDQFSVERPDGSNFTLKIRSTKLEDSAMYFCASKQRTTDTQYFGPGTRLTVL.

In this sample, this clone turned up a few times. The chain links TRBV5-1 to TRBJ1-5; D is uncertain. CDR3 size: 15 residues. V was trimmed by 0 bases and J by 2 bases, leaving 9 bases between them. The germline CDR1 and CDR2 sequences are SGHRS and YFSETQ. The CDR3 sequence is CASSLGPGGNQPQHF. The CDR3 DNA reads as TGCGCCAGCAGCTTGGGGCCAGGCGGCAATCAGCCCCAGCATTTT.

This clone was picked up a small number of times. The chain employs TRBV9 and TRBJ2-3; perhaps D is TRBD1 or TRBD2 (7 bases each). Germline V gives CDR1 SGDLS, CDR2 YYNGEE. Trimming pared 0 bases from V and 6 bases from J, leaving 17 bases between. There are 16 residues in the CDR3. The CDR3: CASSVAGGQLLDTQYF. The CDR3 DNA follows: TGTGCCAGCAGCGTAGCGGGGGGACAGCTTTTGGATACGCAGTATTTT.

The table lists this clone with a few counts. The V and J genes are TRBV7-2 and TRBJ2-3, with D unclear. Germline values: CDR1 SGHTA, CDR2 FQGNSA. Trimming shortened V by 9 bases and J by 0 bases, and 10 bases separated the two germline ends. CDR3 size: 13 residues. In DNA form, the CDR3 reads TGTGCCAGTCGACAAACTAGCACAGATACGCAGTATTTT. This sequence encodes CASRQTSTDTQYF.

This clone has a handful of counts. The chain uses TRBV10-3 and TRBJ2-3; 11 bases match TRBD2. Unmatched junction bases numbered 5, after V lost 0 bases and J lost 3 bases. Germline-derived CDR1 and CDR2 are ENHRY and SYGVKD. This CDR3 has 17 residues. This chain's CDR3 is CAISESGLAGGTDTQYF. The CDR3 region has the DNA TGTGCCATCAGTGAGTCTGGGCTAGCGGGAGGAACAGATACGCAGTATTTT.

The V gene is TRBV10-3, the J gene TRBJ2-1; D remains unclear. This CDR3 is built from 14 residues. Trimming took off 3 bases at V and 4 bases at J, with 10 bases between the two ends. Looked up from germline, CDR1 is ENHRY and CDR2 is SYGVKD. The CDR3 sequence: CAISEEETYNEQFF. DNA for the CDR3: TGTGCCATCAGTGAAGAAGAGACTTACAATGAGCAGTTCTTC.

This sequence joins TRBV4-3 and TRBJ2-1, with 12 positions matching TRBD1. The germline gives CDR1 LGHNA, CDR2 YSLEER. CDR3 length: 16 residues. The trim removed 4 bases at V and 8 bases at J, leaving 9 bases unmatched. The CDR3 region has the DNA TGCGCCAGCAGCCGTTCCGGGACAGGGGGCGGCGATGAGCAGTTCTTC. Its translation: CASSRSGTGGGDEQFF.

The sample holds a few counts of this clone. The same CDR3 can be traced to other DNA sequences in this sample. This chain connects TRBV29-1 to TRBJ2-4, with TRBD1 as a possible D gene (5 bases). The CDR3 extends over 13 amino acids. V dropped 3 bases and J dropped 0 bases, with 6 bases sitting between them. CDR1 is SQVTM, CDR2 ANQGSEA, per germline. The CDR3 DNA follows: TGCAGCGTTGAGGGGCTAGCCAAAAACATTCAGTACTTC. This sequence encodes CSVEGLAKNIQYF. Filled out from reference TRBV29-1 and TRBJ2-4, the complete variable domain reads SAVISQKPSRDICQRGTSLTIQCQVDSQVTMMFWYRQQPGQSLTLIATANQGSEATYESGFVIDKFPISRPNLTFSTLTVSNMSPEDSSIYLCSVEGLAKNIQYFGAGTRLSVL.

This clone occurred a few times. The rearrangement links TRBV18 to TRBJ1-5; perhaps TRBD1 as D (5 bases). This CDR3 spans 14 amino acids. Germline V gives CDR1 KGHSH, CDR2 LQKENI. The V and J ends lost 3 bases and 3 bases respectively, with 9 bases between them. CDR3: CASSPQGFNQPQHF. The CDR3, as DNA: TGTGCCAGCTCACCTCAGGGCTTCAATCAGCCCCAGCATTTT. Together with reference TRBV18 and TRBJ1-5, the CDR3 gives the full variable domain: NAGVMQNPRHLVRRRGQEARLRCSPMKGHSHVYWYRQLPEEGLKFMVYLQKENIIDESGMPKERFSAEFPKEGPSILRIQQVVRGDSAAYFCASSPQGFNQPQHFGDGTRLSIL.

This chain joins TRBV18 and TRBJ2-5; 9 nucleotides align to TRBD1. The CDR3 extends over 14 amino acids. Germline lookup yields CDR1 KGHSH and CDR2 LQKENI. V shed 2 bases and J 4 bases; nucleotides not matched to a gene: 2. The CDR3 protein is CASSPKTGGETQYF. DNA for the CDR3: TGTGCCAGCTCACCAAAGACAGGGGGAGAGACCCAGTACTTC.

There are a few counts of this clone. This rearrangement joins TRBV6-5 to TRBJ2-2, with D uncertain. V shed 1 base and J shed 7 bases, with 13 bases lying between them. CDR1 is MNHEY and CDR2 is SVGAGI in the germline V gene. CDR3 size: 15 residues. The CDR3 here is CASSYYLRAIGELFF. For the CDR3, the DNA is TGTGCCAGCAGTTACTATCTAAGGGCGATCGGGGAGCTGTTTTTT.

The sample holds a few counts of this clone. The chain employs TRBV20-1 and TRBJ2-3; D is undetermined. Germline assignment: CDR1 DFQATT and CDR2 SNEGSKA (reference sequence). The CDR3 is 11 amino acids. With 0 bases removed from V and 6 bases from J, the gap between germline ends came to 4 bases. The CDR3 region has the DNA TGCAGTGCTAGAGAATACGATACGCAGTATTTT. Protein: CSAREYDTQYF.

Only a few counts were recorded for this clone. The V gene is TRBV7-2, the J gene TRBJ2-7, with a possible D match to TRBD2 (5 bases). This CDR3 has 15 amino acids. V lost 1 base and J 6 bases, leaving 16 bases between the germline ends. CDR1 is SGHTA, CDR2 FQGNSA, per germline. In DNA, the CDR3 is TGTGCCAGCAGCTTAGGACGAGGGAGCCAAGGCGAGCAGTACTTC. As protein: CASSLGRGSQGEQYF. Full variable domain (outside the CDR3, taken from reference TRBV7-2 and TRBJ2-7): GAGVSQSPSNKVTEKGKDVELRCDPISGHTALYWYRQSLGQGLEFLIYFQGNSAPDKSGLPSDRFSAERTGGSVSTLTIQRTQQEDSAVYLCASSLGRGSQGEQYFGPGTRLTVT.

The chain combines TRBV10-3 with TRBJ2-3, with 10 bases lining up with TRBD1. This CDR3 has 15 amino acids. J gave up 5 bases and V 3 bases, and 5 bases lay outside the gene matches. From germline, CDR1 is ENHRY and CDR2 SYGVKD. In DNA form, the CDR3 reads TGTGCCATCAGTGAAGGGACAGGGGCGGTAGATACGCAGTATTTT. This codes for CAISEGTGAVDTQYF.

The CDR3 sequence: CASSLHGATGANVLTF. The CDR3 bases are TGCGCCAGCAGCCTGCATGGAGCTACTGGGGCCAACGTCCTGACTTTC. The rearrangement uses TRBV4-3 and TRBJ2-6; D is ambiguous. The CDR3 has 16 residues. Germline loops: CDR1 LGHNA, CDR2 YSLEER. The germline V and J ends were trimmed by 4 bases and 2 bases, with 12 bases remaining between them.

The chain couples TRBV19 to TRBJ1-6; D gene ambiguous. The germline gives CDR1 LNHDA, CDR2 SQIVND (reference sequence). Trimming stripped 4 bases from V and 10 bases from J, with 8 bases between. This CDR3 spans 12 amino acids. This CDR3 reads CASSTGYSPLHF. In DNA, the CDR3 is TGTGCCAGTAGTACGGGGTACTCACCCCTCCACTTT.

The chain has TRBV29-1 and TRBJ2-3, with D unresolved. This CDR3 is built from 14 residues. Germline CDR1 and CDR2: SQVTM and ANQGSEA. V was clipped by 6 bases and J by 6 bases, with 19 bases between them. The CDR3 DNA follows: TGCAGCGTAAACGGCCAGGCTCAAACGGATACGCAGTATTTT. As protein: CSVNGQAQTDTQYF.

The chain is built from TRBV6-5 and TRBJ1-1; D call uncertain. Between the trimmed V and J ends, which lost 0 bases and 0 bases, there was a span of 11 bases. Germline V gives CDR1 MNHEY, CDR2 SVGAGI. The CDR3 totals 16 residues. CDR3: CASSYSIGYLNTEAFF. The CDR3 DNA sequence: TGTGCCAGCAGTTACTCGATAGGGTACCTGAACACTGAAGCTTTCTTT.

In this sample, this clone turned up a few times. The CDR3 loop reads CAISATGSDTQYF. The DNA of the CDR3 is TGTGCCATCAGTGCGACAGGGTCTGATACGCAGTATTTT. The chain joins TRBV10-3 to TRBJ2-3; 7 nucleotides align to TRBD1. This CDR3 region has 13 residues. The V segment lost 4 bases and the J segment 6 bases; nucleotides outside the gene matches: 4. The V gene's germline CDR1 is ENHRY and CDR2 SYGVKD.

This clone came up a few times. The chain employs TRBV9 and TRBJ2-7; D uncertain. This CDR3 has 16 amino acids. Germline V gene lookup returns CDR1 SGDLS and CDR2 YYNGEE. The V end was cut by 0 bases, the J end by 2 bases, with 15 bases between. CDR3 nucleotide sequence: TGTGCCAGCAGCGTAGCTCCATCGGTCAAAACCTACGAGCAGTACTTC. Translation: CASSVAPSVKTYEQYF. The full variable domain, its missing parts supplied by reference TRBV9 and TRBJ2-7, is DSGVTQTPKHLITATGQRVTLRCSPRSGDLSVYWYQQSLDQGLQFLIQYYNGEERAKGNILERFSAQQFPDLHSELNLSSLELGDSALYFCASSVAPSVKTYEQYFGPGTRLTVT.

V usage is TRBV6-1 and J usage is TRBJ2-3; D call uncertain. This CDR3 is 14 amino acids long. CDR1 is MNHNS, CDR2 SASEGT, per germline. V was pared by 6 bases and J by 0 bases, with 10 bases between. The CDR3 protein is CASSERSSTDTQYF. The CDR3 DNA sequence: TGTGCCAGCAGCGAACGGTCTAGCACAGATACGCAGTATTTT.

This clone was seen only a few times. The V gene is TRBV7-6, the J gene TRBJ2-3; 7 nucleotides agree with TRBD1. This CDR3 has 14 residues. Looked up from germline, CDR1 is SGHVS and CDR2 is FNYEAQ. Unmatched junction bases numbered 3, after V lost 4 bases and J lost 2 bases. The CDR3 DNA reads TGTGCCAGCAGCTGGGGACAGACCACAGATACGCAGTATTTT. This translates into CASSWGQTTDTQYF. The variable domain in full, with the rest retrieved from reference TRBV7-6 and TRBJ2-3, is GAGVSQSPRYKVTKRGQDVALRCDPISGHVSLYWYRQALGQGPEFLTYFNYEAQQDKSGLPNDRFSAERPEGSISTLTIQRTEQRDSAMYRCASSWGQTTDTQYFGPGTRLTVL.

In its sample, this clone was seen a few times. Other DNA variants within this sample encode the same CDR3. CDR3 nucleotide sequence: TGTGCCAGCAGCTTAAACGGGAACACTGAAGCTTTCTTT. Translation gives CASSLNGNTEAFF. The V call is TRBV7-3, the J call TRBJ1-1; D is ambiguous. From germline, CDR1 is SGHTA and CDR2 FQGTGA. The CDR3 extends over 13 amino acids. V gave up 1 base and J gave up 1 base, with 4 bases separating them.